This entry is about one T cell receptor beta chain. These data belong to a study of blood T cell repertoires in COVID-19. Study-level information: Whether acute or convalescent, the COVID-19 samples came from the United States, Italy and Spain. PBMCs, B-cell-depleted T cells, or T cells were the source of the cDNA or gDNA that made up the material.

As processed by the authors: Reference gene primers were amplified, and this amplification served to estimate nucleated cell counts. Measured with immunoSEQ multiplex PCR; TCRdb has only the in-frame clones, and not every one. The V and J calls and clone size are taken from that table; D and trimming were inferred from the DNA. Here the sample spans more than 70,000 clones, 75% to 90% being singletons. The sequence came from a woman aged 80 or over with acute or convalescent COVID-19. Sequencing used peripheral blood.

The CDR3 bases are TGTGCCAGCAGCATAGACAGGTTCTATGGCTACACCTTC. It specifies CASSIDRFYGYTF. The genes are TRBV5-6 and TRBJ1-2, with D perhaps TRBD1 (6 bases). Germline CDR1 and CDR2: SGHDT and YYEEEE. V was shortened by 4 bases and J by 4 bases, with 11 bases between the two germline ends. This CDR3 spans 13 amino acids.